This T cell receptor beta chain stems from a study of control samples from healthy donors and cancer patients. Assay: immunoSEQ multiplex PCR; the TCRdb copy retains only in-frame clones and omits some. Among about 170,000 clones listed, 91% were seen once. The sequencing input was blood. This clonotype was sampled from a woman aged 25 to 39 in good health.

CDR3: CASSPTPGLHSNQPQHF. CDR3 DNA sequence: TGTGCCAGCAGTCCGACCCCGGGACTCCATAGCAATCAGCCCCAGCATTTT. The rearrangement joins TRBV6-6 to TRBJ1-5, with a possible D match to TRBD1 (5 bases). CDR1 is MNHNY and CDR2 is SVGAGI in the germline V gene (reference sequence). V shed 5 bases and J shed 0 bases, with 17 bases lying between them. The CDR3 sequence is 17 residues long.